Sequencing of this TCR beta chain was carried out in a study of CD8+CD57+ T cells in acquired aplastic anemia. Regarding this clonotype: Antigen specificity is unknown.

Using genomic DNA as the template, TCR beta VDJ and CDR3 profiling was carried out. TCRdb itself ran the reads through MiXCR, one entry per CDR3 protein. The sample lists 100,000 to 120,000 distinct CDR3 sequences; 50% to 65% were seen once. Study-level results: Roughly 31 was the count of CD8+ CDR3 sequences that patients shared with controls.

Germline assignment: CDR1 LNHNV and CDR2 YYDKDF (reference sequence). This CDR3 has 12 residues. V lost 8 bases and J 2 bases, leaving 10 bases between the germline ends. The clonotype comes from a human donor in good health, serving as a control. The rearrangement uses TRBV15 and TRBJ2-7; D is unresolved. The sequencing input was sorted CD4+, CD8+, or CD8+CD57+ T cells (not recorded which) from PBMCs. The CDR3 nucleotides read TGTGCCACCGGGAAGACACCCTACGAGCAGTACTTC. It is translated as CATGKTPYEQYF.